A selection of T cell receptor beta chains follows, all from one sample in a study of T-cell reconstitution after alpha-beta-depleted transplantation in children. TCRdb re-derived calls from the PCR reads in MiXCR, one entry per CDR3 protein. Counted here are a few hundred thousand distinct CDR3 sequences, about a sixth occurring once; the ten biggest clones make up 2.5% to 4%. This specimen consisted of PBMCs from the stem cell graft donor, obtained from the stem cell graft. Every receptor here comes from a human donor who donated a stem cell graft to a child with acute lymphoblastic leukemia. CDR3s include the opening cysteine and the closing phenylalanine or tryptophan. A D gene is named only where the DNA matches it firmly. Clone size, where shown, is once, few, many, or a class for clones that have expanded.

CASSSPMSVPEAFF	TGTGCCAGCAGTTCCCCCATGTCCGTCCCTGAAGCTTTCTTT	NA	TRBJ1-1	TRBV12-3/TRBV12-4	few
CASLPTSASYNEQFF	TGTGCCAGTTTACCGACTAGCGCGTCCTACAATGAGCAGTTCTTC	TRBD2	TRBJ2-1	TRBV12-3/TRBV12-4	many
CASSTPRTGGGKRPTGELFF	TGTGCCAGCAGCACTCCCCGGACAGGGGGCGGAAAGCGTCCCACCGGGGAGCTGTTTTTT	TRBD1	TRBJ2-2	TRBV11-1	NA
CASSLPKTSGRVRNEQFF	TGTGCCAGCAGCCTTCCCAAGACTAGCGGGAGAGTTAGAAATGAGCAGTTCTTC	TRBD2	TRBJ2-1	TRBV7-8	few
CSAVEHSSYNEQFF	TGCAGTGCTGTCGAACACAGCTCCTACAATGAGCAGTTCTTC	NA	TRBJ2-1	TRBV20-1	few
CASSEISGDQETQYF	TGTGCCAGCAGTGAAATTTCGGGGGACCAAGAGACCCAGTACTTC	NA	TRBJ2-5	TRBV2	NA
CASSWPGLAAQDEQFF	TGTGCCAGCAGCTGGCCGGGACTAGCGGCCCAGGATGAGCAGTTCTTC	TRBD2	TRBJ2-1	TRBV5-6	NA
CASSIRSGTTYEQYF	TGTGCCAGCAGTATAAGGAGCGGGACTACCTACGAGCAGTACTTC	TRBD2	TRBJ2-7	TRBV12-3/TRBV12-4	NA
CASSVNTGPYEQYF	TGTGCCAGCAGCGTGAACACAGGGCCCTACGAGCAGTACTTC	NA	TRBJ2-7	TRBV9	few
CASSPPRGKLFF	TGTGCCAGCAGTCCCCCCCGTGGAAAACTGTTTTTT	NA	TRBJ1-4	TRBV28	NA
CASSTGPGGGNTIYF	TGTGCCAGCAGTACCGGGCCAGGAGGTGGAAACACCATATATTTT	NA	TRBJ1-3	TRBV12-3/TRBV12-4	NA
CASSLSQNSNQPQHF	TGCGCCAGCAGCCTCAGTCAGAATAGCAATCAGCCCCAGCATTTT	NA	TRBJ1-5	TRBV4-1	NA
CASTSSQGIETQYF	TGTGCCAGCACCTCCTCGCAGGGGATCGAGACCCAGTACTTC	NA	TRBJ2-5	TRBV27	few
CASSFHRGTDTQYF	TGTGCCAGCAGCTTCCACAGAGGCACAGATACGCAGTATTTT	NA	TRBJ2-3	TRBV5-5	NA
CASSLGSGQLQETQYF	TGTGCCAGCAGCTTAGGATCGGGACAGCTCCAAGAGACCCAGTACTTC	TRBD1	TRBJ2-5	TRBV7-6	few
CASSVSLPGWTSGRFNGELFF	TGTGCCAGCAGCGTCTCCCTCCCCGGGTGGACTAGCGGGAGATTCAACGGGGAGCTGTTTTTT	TRBD2	TRBJ2-2	TRBV9	many
CASSSDRGDYGYTF	TGTGCCAGCAGTTCGGACAGGGGAGACTATGGCTACACCTTC	TRBD1	TRBJ1-2	TRBV27	NA
CASSLGYIPGQNEQFF	TGCGCCAGCAGCTTGGGATACATCCCGGGTCAGAATGAGCAGTTCTTC	NA	TRBJ2-1	TRBV5-1	few
CASSPGAGGPYEQYF	TGTGCCAGCTCACCAGGTGCGGGAGGGCCCTACGAGCAGTACTTC	TRBD2	TRBJ2-7	TRBV18	few
CASSAFGRGLSGYTF	TGTGCCAGCAGCGCCTTCGGAAGGGGGTTGTCCGGCTACACCTTC	NA	TRBJ1-2	TRBV9	NA
CSVSPSGTGELFF	TGCAGCGTGAGTCCTAGCGGCACCGGGGAGCTGTTTTTT	TRBD2	TRBJ2-2	TRBV29-1	few
CASSGGVSRRGNEKLFF	TGTGCCAGCAGCGGAGGAGTGTCACGGAGGGGTAATGAAAAACTGTTTTTT	NA	TRBJ1-4	TRBV5-3	NA
CASSALTGPYNEQFF	TGTGCCAGCAGCGCCTTGACAGGGCCCTACAATGAGCAGTTCTTC	TRBD1	TRBJ2-1	TRBV5-6	many
CASSPSTRPANEKLFF	TGTGCCAGCAGTCCGTCTACACGTCCAGCTAATGAAAAACTGTTTTTT	NA	TRBJ1-4	TRBV27	few
CASSLNLKGYTEAFF	TGCGCCAGCAGCTTGAATCTCAAGGGGTATACTGAAGCTTTCTTT	NA	TRBJ1-1	TRBV5-1	few
CASSAWDRNTDTQYF	TGTGCCAGCAGCGCATGGGACAGAAACACAGATACGCAGTATTTT	TRBD1	TRBJ2-3	TRBV9	NA
CSAPVSVNTEAFF	TGCAGTGCCCCGGTATCCGTGAACACTGAAGCTTTCTTT	NA	TRBJ1-1	TRBV20-1	NA
CASSYSPTETWWTQYF	TGTGCCAGCAGTTACTCGCCGACGGAAACTTGGTGGACCCAGTACTTC	NA	TRBJ2-5	TRBV6-5	NA
CASSLGGTFEGANEKLFF	TGTGCCAGCAGCTTGGGGGGGACTTTCGAGGGGGCTAATGAAAAACTGTTTTTT	NA	TRBJ1-4	TRBV7-8	few
CASSPTVSSTDTQYF	TGTGCCAGCAGCCCGACGGTCTCTAGCACAGATACGCAGTATTTT	NA	TRBJ2-3	TRBV5-5	NA
CSARDHDNPRETQYF	TGCAGTGCTAGAGATCACGACAACCCCCGAGAGACCCAGTACTTC	NA	TRBJ2-5	TRBV20-1	few